The 23 T cell receptor beta chains given below trace back to one sample, sequenced in a study of technical replicates of blood from a few donors. Here immunoSEQ multiplex PCR was the method, and the copy in TCRdb shows in-frame clones only, minus some. The sample holds around 81,000 clones, approximately 78% seen once. The specimen sequenced was PBMCs. These receptors originate from a human donor in good health. Some clones in this sample may be carry-over from other donors' samples.

The gene calls are TRBV18 and TRBJ2-5; tentative D call: TRBD2 (5 bases). The CDR3 is 15 amino acids. Germline values: CDR1 KGHSH, CDR2 LQKENI. Trimming removed 0 bases from V and 2 bases from J, with 10 bases in between. The CDR3 DNA reads as TGTGCCAGCTCACCACCGGGAGCGGCGCAAGAGACCCAGTACTTC. It codes for CASSPPGAAQETQYF.

This chain links TRBV19 with TRBJ1-5; 10 nucleotides align to TRBD1. V lost 3 bases to trimming and J lost 2 bases; unmatched junction nucleotides: 4. CDR3 length: 16 residues. Per the germline V gene, CDR1 is LNHDA and CDR2 is SQIVND (reference sequence). The CDR3 spells CASSIRGTGGNQPQHF. The CDR3 DNA follows: TGTGCCAGTAGTATTCGCGGGACAGGGGGCAATCAGCCCCAGCATTTT. The complete variable domain, with remaining parts taken from reference TRBV19 and TRBJ1-5, reads DGGITQSPKYLFRKEGQNVTLSCEQNLNHDAMYWYRQDPGQGLRLIYYSQIVNDFQKGDIAEGYSVSREKKESFPLTVTSAQKNPTAFYLCASSIRGTGGNQPQHFGDGTRLSIL.

The chain uses TRBV18 and TRBJ2-3; 8 nucleotides line up with TRBD2. CDR3 length equals 15 residues. With V trimmed by 3 bases and J by 0 bases, 2 bases remained unmatched. Per the germline V gene, CDR1 is KGHSH and CDR2 is LQKENI. Here the CDR3 DNA reads TGTGCCAGCTCACCGTTAGCGGGGAGCACAGATACGCAGTATTTT. Its translation: CASSPLAGSTDTQYF.

This clone was picked up one time. The V and J genes are TRBV7-9 and TRBJ2-7, with 7 bases matching TRBD2. Per the germline V gene, CDR1 is SEHNR and CDR2 is FQNEAQ (reference sequence). Trimming cost V 6 bases and J 1 base; bases outside gene matches: 3. The CDR3 is 13 residues long. The CDR3 nucleotides are TGTGCCAGCAGTTCCGGGGGGTCCTACGAGCAGTACTTC. Encoded protein: CASSSGGSYEQYF.

The CDR3 spells CASRSRTGGTGELFF. The CDR3 region has the DNA TGCGCCAGCAGAAGTAGGACAGGGGGGACCGGGGAGCTGTTTTTT. This sequence joins TRBV5-1 and TRBJ2-2, with 10 nucleotides matching TRBD1. The CDR3 extends over 15 amino acids. Germline assignment: CDR1 SGHRS and CDR2 YFSETQ. V lost 5 bases, J lost 5 bases, and 6 bases stayed unmatched.

This chain uses TRBV4-2 with TRBJ2-6; no reliable D call. The CDR3 sequence is 14 residues long. The ends were cut back, 5 bases at V and 0 bases at J, with 5 bases in the middle. Per the germline V gene, CDR1 is LGHNA and CDR2 is YNFKEQ. CDR3 in amino acids: CASSSSSGANVLTF. The CDR3 DNA reads TGTGCCAGCAGCAGTAGCTCTGGGGCCAACGTCCTGACTTTC.

The chain couples TRBV30 to TRBJ1-1; D remains unclear. CDR3 length: 11 amino acids. Germline V gene lookup returns CDR1 GTSNPN and CDR2 SVGIG (reference sequence). With 3 bases removed from V and 8 bases from J, the gap between germline ends came to 10 bases. CDR3 amino acids: CAWSPKREAFF. As DNA, the CDR3 is TGTGCCTGGAGCCCAAAGAGGGAAGCTTTCTTT.

V gene TRBV30 combines with J gene TRBJ2-1, with 8 bases matching TRBD1. Germline-derived CDR1 and CDR2 are GTSNPN and SVGIG (reference sequence). After removal of 8 bases from V and 4 bases from J, the junction contained 4 bases not matched to a gene. This CDR3 is built from 12 residues. The CDR3 protein is CAGDRSYNEQFF. The CDR3 DNA is TGTGCCGGGGACAGGTCATACAATGAGCAGTTCTTC. The full variable domain, its missing parts supplied by reference TRBV30 and TRBJ2-1, is SQTIHQWPATLVQPVGSPLSLECTVEGTSNPNLYWYRQAAGRGLQLLFYSVGIGQISSEVPQNLSASRPQDRQFILSSKKLLLSDSGFYLCAGDRSYNEQFFGPGTRLTVL.

J is TRBJ1-4 and V is TRBV19; D call uncertain. Trimming shortened V by 7 bases and J by 2 bases, and 11 bases separated the two germline ends. This CDR3 is 14 amino acids long. Germline values: CDR1 LNHDA, CDR2 SQIVND (reference sequence). The CDR3 spells CASTSKRTNEKLFF. In DNA, the CDR3 is TGTGCCAGTACCTCGAAGAGGACTAATGAAAAACTGTTTTTT.

V gene TRBV6-6 combines with J gene TRBJ1-1; perhaps TRBD1 as D (6 bases). Looked up from germline, CDR1 is MNHNY and CDR2 is SVGAGI (reference sequence). The germline V and J ends were trimmed by 6 bases and 6 bases, with 11 bases remaining between them. CDR3 length equals 12 residues. CDR3 nucleotides: TGTGCCAGCAGCCGGACAGAGGCTGAAGCTTTCTTT. This encodes CASSRTEAEAFF.

This clone was detected only a few times. The chain has TRBV7-9 and TRBJ2-7; 7 bases are a match to TRBD2. V shed 6 bases, J shed 2 bases, and the junction held 7 bases outside the gene matches. CDR3 length equals 14 residues. Per the germline V gene, CDR1 is SEHNR and CDR2 is FQNEAQ (reference sequence). The CDR3 spells CASRSRAGTYEQYF. In DNA form, the CDR3 reads TGTGCCAGCAGGTCGAGAGCGGGGACCTACGAGCAGTACTTC.

The V and J genes are TRBV19 and TRBJ1-6; 8 nucleotides line up with TRBD1. CDR1 LNHDA and CDR2 SQIVND come from the germline V gene (reference sequence). The CDR3 is 14 residues long. Trimming took 3 bases from V and 9 from J; bases not matched to a gene: 4. Here the CDR3 DNA reads TGTGCCAGTAGTATCGGACAGGGCGCTTCACCCCTCCACTTT. As protein: CASSIGQGASPLHF.

This clone was seen a handful of times. The chain couples TRBV20-1 to TRBJ1-2; no firm D call. V lost 5 bases, J lost 4 bases, and 8 bases lay in between. The CDR3 is 11 residues long. Germline loops: CDR1 DFQATT, CDR2 SNEGSKA (reference sequence). CDR3 protein: CSAPRSYGYTF. Written as DNA, the CDR3 is TGCAGTGCTCCCCGGAGCTATGGCTACACCTTC.

The table lists this clone with many counts. This chain links TRBV11-2 with TRBJ1-2; 7 bases map to TRBD1. Germline V lookup: CDR1 SGHAT, CDR2 FQNNGV. Germline trimming cut 2 bases from V and 8 bases from J; bases unmatched to any gene: 8. The CDR3 runs to 14 residues. CDR3 nucleotides: TGTGCCAGCAGCTTACGTGGGACAGTCGAGGGCTACACCTTC. This encodes CASSLRGTVEGYTF.

The rearrangement uses TRBV7-9 and TRBJ1-1; TRBD1 is a possible D gene (6 bases). CDR3 length: 14 amino acids. CDR1 is SEHNR, CDR2 FQNEAQ, per germline (reference sequence). Trimming removed 1 base at V and 4 bases at J, with 10 bases between. CDR3 sequence: CASSLGLGATEAFF. In nucleotides, the CDR3 is TGTGCCAGCAGCTTAGGGTTGGGGGCCACTGAAGCTTTCTTT. The full variable domain, with the rest looked up from reference TRBV7-9 and TRBJ1-1, is DTGVSQNPRHKITKRGQNVTFRCDPISEHNRLYWYRQTLGQGPEFLTYFQNEAQLEKSRLLSDRFSAERPKGSFSTLEIQRTEQGDSAMYLCASSLGLGATEAFFGQGTRLTVV.

The V and J genes are TRBV5-4 and TRBJ1-1; 9 bases are a match to TRBD1. Unmatched junction bases numbered 12, after V lost 4 bases and J lost 5 bases. Germline CDR1 is SGHNT and CDR2 is YYREEE (reference sequence). CDR3 length: 16 residues. The CDR3 region has the DNA TGTGCCAGCAGCCCGTCTAGGGACAGGGTAGATACTGAAGCTTTCTTT. It translates to CASSPSRDRVDTEAFF.

The chain recombines TRBV4-1 with TRBJ1-5; a weak D match, TRBD1 (5 bases). V gave up 5 bases and J gave up 2 bases, with 16 bases separating them. CDR3 size: 16 residues. Germline V CDR1 and CDR2: MGHRA, YSYEKL. CDR3 bases: TGCGCCAGCAGCGACTTACCGGAAGGGGGCAATCAGCCCCAGCATTTT. It yields the protein CASSDLPEGGNQPQHF.

The V call is TRBV2, the J call TRBJ2-1; 8 nucleotides agree with TRBD1. Germline values: CDR1 SNHLY, CDR2 FYNNEI. CDR3 length: 16 residues. V shed 6 bases, J shed 0 bases, and the junction held 7 bases outside the gene matches. The CDR3: CASRDSTGGSYNEQFF. The CDR3 DNA follows: TGTGCCAGCAGAGACTCCACAGGGGGCTCCTACAATGAGCAGTTCTTC.

This clone was found once. This chain connects TRBV7-6 to TRBJ2-5, with 8 bases that match TRBD2. Germline V gene data show CDR1 as SGHVS and CDR2 as FNYEAQ. The CDR3 spans 15 residues. Losses at the gene ends were 5 bases for V and 7 bases for J; bases not matched to a gene: 12. The CDR3 region is CASSPPSGQFMTQYF. CDR3 coding DNA: TGTGCCAGCAGCCCCCCTAGCGGGCAATTCATGACCCAGTACTTC.

The chain combines TRBV6-6 with TRBJ2-7; possible D gene TRBD2, 5 bases. The CDR3 contains 12 residues. Germline assignment: CDR1 MNHNY and CDR2 SVGAGI (reference sequence). The ends were cut back, 6 bases at V and 2 bases at J, with 8 bases in the middle. The CDR3 reads CASRAEAYEQYF. The CDR3 bases are TGTGCCAGCAGGGCGGAGGCCTACGAGCAGTACTTC.

This sequence joins TRBV7-9 and TRBJ2-5, with TRBD2 matching over 8 bases. This CDR3 spans 16 amino acids. V dropped 0 bases and J dropped 2; count of bases not matched to a gene: 5. The germline V gene has CDR1 SEHNR and CDR2 FQNEAQ (reference sequence). This CDR3 reads CASSLAVLAGQETQYF. The CDR3 DNA reads TGTGCCAGCAGCTTAGCGGTCCTAGCGGGTCAAGAGACCCAGTACTTC. The variable domain in full, with the rest retrieved from reference TRBV7-9 and TRBJ2-5, is DTGVSQNPRHKITKRGQNVTFRCDPISEHNRLYWYRQTLGQGPEFLTYFQNEAQLEKSRLLSDRFSAERPKGSFSTLEIQRTEQGDSAMYLCASSLAVLAGQETQYFGPGTRLLVL.

V is TRBV6-1 and J is TRBJ1-1; D unclear. CDR1 is MNHNS, CDR2 SASEGT, per germline. CDR3 length: 12 residues. The ends were cut back, 8 bases at V and 3 bases at J, with 10 bases in the middle. CDR3 DNA sequence: TGTGCCAGCTATCTATTGTACACTGAAGCTTTCTTT. The encoded protein is CASYLLYTEAFF.

The V gene is TRBV7-2, the J gene TRBJ2-7; 7 bases are a match to TRBD1. This CDR3 comprises 13 residues. Germline lookup yields CDR1 SGHTA and CDR2 FQGNSA. The trim removed 5 bases at V and 2 bases at J, leaving 3 bases unmatched. CDR3 nucleotides: TGTGCCAGCAGCCAGGACAGGCCCTACGAGCAGTACTTC. This gives the protein CASSQDRPYEQYF.